The source of this TCR beta chain is a study of blood T cells in healthy people across ages. Study outcomes and limitations: Bulk PBMC profiling left naive and antigen-experienced comparisons inconclusive. Diversity of TCR beta per million T cells declined in a roughly linear way with age.

This CDR3 has 14 amino acids. CDR1 is GTSNPN and CDR2 is SVGIG in the germline V gene (reference sequence). PCR was performed a second time for about 6 to 12 cycles using a sample-barcoded 5' primer and a J-beta primer mix. TCRdb reprocessed the 5' RACE reads via MiXCR and lists one record per CDR3 protein. The table records about 720,000 distinct CDR3 sequences, about 20% of them present only once. Concerning this clonotype: As yet, its antigen is unknown.

This clonotype was obtained from a man between 65 and 80 years old in good health. What was sequenced was blood. The rearrangement uses TRBV30 and TRBJ2-1, with D tentatively TRBD2 (5 bases). The J call is doubtful: the DNA matches TRBJ2-7 better. The CDR3 reads CAWSVGGSSYEQYV. The CDR3 coding sequence is TGTGCCTGGAGTGTAGGCGGGTCCTCCTACGAGCAGTACGTC.